This T cell receptor (beta chain) was sequenced in a study of spatial heterogeneity in lung cancer. Whole-study context: The average count in raw reads for each unique TCR and UMI combination exceeded 9.5 appearances.

TCRdb processed the 5' RACE reads anew with MiXCR; each CDR3 protein has one entry. The repertoire has more than 60,000 distinct CDR3 sequences, about 5.9% of them found once; the top ten carry under 15%. The CDR3 sequence is 14 residues long. The V and J ends lost 3 bases and 1 base respectively, with 6 bases between them. Time point of the sample: sample taken at primary tumor resection. The chain links TRBV12-3 or TRBV12-4 to TRBJ2-2, with no clear D. The material sequenced was PBMCs, taken at surgery. The TCR was taken from a female donor with early-stage non-small cell lung cancer. This chain's CDR3 is CASSFSENTGELFF. The CDR3 DNA reads as TGTGCCAGCAGTTTTTCGGAGAACACCGGGGAGCTGTTTTTT.